Below are 27 T cell receptor beta chains sequenced from a single sample in a study of T cells in Graves' hyperthyroidism and ophthalmopathy. TCR beta CDR3 sequences were amplified from RNA transcripts. Initially, a first-round RT-PCR of the TCR CDR3 employed the HTBI primer set. TCRdb reanalysed the multiplex PCR reads using MiXCR and keeps one entry per CDR3 protein. The repertoire includes 550,000 to 800,000 distinct CDR3 sequences, about 16% of them detected once, and roughly 8% sits in the top ten. Sequenced: blood. These receptors were obtained from a man aged 18 to 30 with Graves' hyperthyroidism.

This clonotype was found a few times. V is TRBV20-1 and J is TRBJ2-6; perhaps TRBD1 as D (5 bases). The CDR3 is made up of 17 amino acids. Germline lookup yields CDR1 DFQATT and CDR2 SNEGSKA (reference sequence). Trimming stripped 0 bases from V and 1 base from J, with 13 bases between. The CDR3 spells CSARDHTQGSGANVLTF. The CDR3, as DNA: TGCAGTGCTAGAGATCACACCCAGGGATCTGGGGCCAACGTCCTGACTTTC.

The chain is built from TRBV6-1 and TRBJ1-1, with D possibly being TRBD1 (5 bases). V was trimmed by 0 bases and J by 4 bases, leaving 9 bases between them. Germline CDR1 is MNHNS and CDR2 is SASEGT. This CDR3 contains 14 residues. CDR3 sequence (DNA): TGTGCCAGCAGTGAAGCGTGGGGGTTCACTGAAGCTTTCTTT. Its protein product is CASSEAWGFTEAFF.

The rearrangement uses TRBV5-1 and TRBJ1-1; 11 nucleotides line up with TRBD1. With V trimmed by 4 bases and J by 5 bases, 4 bases remained unmatched. The CDR3 is made up of 14 amino acids. Per germline, CDR1 SGHRS and CDR2 YFSETQ. The CDR3 reads CASSPGQGATEAFF. As DNA, the CDR3 is TGCGCCAGCAGCCCCGGACAGGGGGCGACTGAAGCTTTCTTT. The full variable domain, its missing parts supplied by reference TRBV5-1 and TRBJ1-1, is KAGVTQTPRYLIKTRGQQVTLSCSPISGHRSVSWYQQTPGQGLQFLFEYFSETQRNKGNFPGRFSGRQFSNSRSEMNVSTLELGDSALYLCASSPGQGATEAFFGQGTRLTVV.

The chain is built from TRBV6-5 and TRBJ2-2; D possibly corresponds to TRBD2 (5 bases). The CDR3 spans 19 residues. Trimming took 5 bases from V and 3 from J, leaving 25 bases between them. CDR1 is MNHEY and CDR2 is SVGAGI in the germline V gene. The CDR3 DNA reads as TGTGCCAGCAGTCACGTCGCAGGATTGGCGGGTCCCCACACCGGGGAGCTGTTTTTT. Residues: CASSHVAGLAGPHTGELFF.

This clonotype was observed a handful of times. The chain joins TRBV20-1 to TRBJ1-1, with 8 bases lining up with TRBD1. There are 15 residues in the CDR3. Unmatched junction bases numbered 4, after V lost 0 bases and J lost 1 base. Germline-derived CDR1 and CDR2 are DFQATT and SNEGSKA (reference sequence). The CDR3 region has the DNA TGCAGTGCTAGAGATAACAGGGGGGCGAACACTGAAGCTTTCTTT. Its translation is CSARDNRGANTEAFF.

The rearrangement links TRBV20-1 to TRBJ2-3, with D perhaps matching TRBD2 (6 bases). CDR3 length: 13 residues. In germline, CDR1 is DFQATT, CDR2 SNEGSKA (reference sequence). The V and J ends lost 3 bases and 4 bases respectively, with 11 bases between them. In DNA form, the CDR3 reads TGCAGTGCTAGTGCGGGGACCGCAGATACGCAGTATTTT. Protein product: CSASAGTADTQYF.

Of note for this clonotype: This clone may be a read error of a much larger clone one base away. The chain carries TRBV2 and TRBJ2-5; 14 bases match TRBD2. With 6 bases clipped from V and 7 bases from J, the junction kept 10 bases outside the gene matches. This CDR3 is 16 amino acids long. Germline V gene data show CDR1 as SNHLY and CDR2 as FYNNEI. This CDR3 is CASRMGTSGSWGTQYF. In DNA form, the CDR3 reads TGTGCCAGCAGGATGGGGACTAGCGGGAGTTGGGGGACCCAGTACTTC.

This chain joins TRBV10-3 and TRBJ1-6; unclear D gene. Germline V gene sequence: CDR1 ENHRY, CDR2 SYGVKD. The CDR3 totals 13 residues. V lost 7 bases and J 7 bases, leaving 11 bases between the germline ends. The CDR3 nucleotides are TGTGCCATCAAGGTACAGCCAAATTCACCCCTCCACTTT. Its protein is CAIKVQPNSPLHF.

The genes are TRBV7-9 and TRBJ2-2; 8 nucleotides line up with TRBD2. The CDR3 contains 16 residues. Germline values: CDR1 SEHNR, CDR2 FQNEAQ (reference sequence). With 6 bases clipped from V and 6 bases from J, the junction kept 12 bases outside the gene matches. The CDR3 loop reads CASSSSGTRAPGELFF. The CDR3 DNA reads TGTGCCAGCAGTTCTTCCGGGACTAGGGCTCCCGGGGAGCTGTTTTTT.

This clonotype occurred many times. The chain has TRBV6-2 or TRBV6-3 and TRBJ2-7; D is unclear. The CDR3 contains 14 residues. Germline-derived CDR1 and CDR2 are MNHEY and SVGEGT. Trimming removed 2 bases from V and 3 bases from J, with 11 bases in between. The CDR3 DNA reads as TGTGCCAGCAGTTACCCACAACATGGCTACGAGCAGTACTTC. This codes for CASSYPQHGYEQYF.

This clonotype was recorded many times. V and J are TRBV6-5 and TRBJ1-1; no clear D gene. Deletions cut 0 bases from V and 0 bases from J, with 5 bases between. The germline gives CDR1 MNHEY, CDR2 SVGAGI. CDR3 length: 14 residues. The CDR3 DNA sequence: TGTGCCAGCAGTTACTCGAAATTGAACACTGAAGCTTTCTTT. Protein sequence: CASSYSKLNTEAFF.

This clonotype was counted many times. V gene TRBV2 combines with J gene TRBJ2-3; TRBD2 matches at 8 bases. Germline CDR1 reads SNHLY; CDR2 reads FYNNEI. The CDR3 totals 12 residues. The ends lost 6 bases at V and 4 bases at J; junction bases unmatched: 0. The CDR3 region has the DNA TGTGCCAGCAGGCGGGAGGCAGATACGCAGTATTTT. This codes for CASRREADTQYF.

This chain links TRBV28 with TRBJ2-2; the match to TRBD2 covers 10 bases. The ends lost 4 bases at V and 5 bases at J; junction bases unmatched: 4. CDR1 is MDHEN and CDR2 is SYDVKM in the germline V gene. There are 15 residues in the CDR3. In DNA, the CDR3 is TGTGCCAGCAGTTGGACTAGCGGTATGACCGGGGAGCTGTTTTTT. Translated, it gives CASSWTSGMTGELFF.

This clonotype was seen a few times. The chain is built from TRBV20-1 and TRBJ1-1, with D hard to call. Trimming pared 0 bases from V and 1 base from J, leaving 12 bases between. From germline, CDR1 is DFQATT and CDR2 SNEGSKA (reference sequence). The CDR3 covers 15 residues. The chain's CDR3 is CSARDRVARNTEAFF. The CDR3 DNA follows: TGCAGTGCTAGAGATCGTGTAGCAAGGAACACTGAAGCTTTCTTT.

This chain joins TRBV6-1 and TRBJ2-3, with D uncertain. The CDR3 contains 14 residues. The germline V and J ends were trimmed by 5 bases and 4 bases, with 13 bases remaining between them. The V gene's germline CDR1 is MNHNS and CDR2 SASEGT. Written as DNA, the CDR3 is TGTGCCAGCAGTTCCCCCAGTTCGGCAGATACGCAGTATTTT. This translates into CASSSPSSADTQYF.

This clonotype has a handful of counts. This chain links TRBV20-1 with TRBJ1-1; a possible D gene is TRBD1 (5 bases). This CDR3 has 12 residues. V dropped 5 bases and J dropped 11 bases, with 18 bases sitting between them. Per germline, CDR1 DFQATT and CDR2 SNEGSKA (reference sequence). The CDR3 here is CSAEKGTVGAFF. The DNA for the CDR3 is TGCAGTGCTGAGAAGGGGACGGTTGGGGCTTTCTTT.

A word on this clonotype: One end of the junction is discordant with germline, which a read error may explain. The rearrangement uses TRBV11-2 and TRBJ2-5, with D possibly matching TRBD2 (6 bases). Germline V gene sequence: CDR1 SGHAT, CDR2 FQNNGV. The CDR3 is made up of 16 amino acids. CDR3 sequence (DNA): TGTGCCAACAGCTTAGATCTAGCGATCGCTCAAGAGACCCAGTACTTC. It translates to CANSLDLAIAQETQYF. Full variable domain (remainder filled in from reference TRBV11-2 and TRBJ2-5): EAGVAQSPRYKIIEKRQSVAFWCNPISGHATLYWYQQILGQGPKLLIQFQNNGVVDDSQLPKDRFSAERLKGVDSTLKIQPAKLEDSAVYLCANSLDLAIAQETQYFGPGTRLLVL.

This clonotype was found a few times. This chain links TRBV2 with TRBJ1-1, with D unclear. There are 15 residues in the CDR3. V was shortened by 7 bases and J by 5 bases, with 20 bases between the two germline ends. Per germline, CDR1 SNHLY and CDR2 FYNNEI. CDR3 in amino acids: CASNLAGGFGTEAFF. The CDR3 nucleotides are TGTGCCAGCAATCTAGCGGGAGGGTTCGGGACTGAAGCTTTCTTT.

This clonotype has at least ten counts. This chain connects TRBV5-1 to TRBJ2-2; weak D call: TRBD2 (5 bases). Germline V gives CDR1 SGHRS, CDR2 YFSETQ. Trimming took 0 bases from V and 0 from J, leaving 15 bases between them. The CDR3 contains 18 residues. The CDR3 spells CASSLAGSGGTNTGELFF. In DNA form, the CDR3 reads TGCGCCAGCAGCTTGGCCGGAAGCGGAGGTACGAACACCGGGGAGCTGTTTTTT. Drawing the rest from reference TRBV5-1 and TRBJ2-2, the complete variable domain is KAGVTQTPRYLIKTRGQQVTLSCSPISGHRSVSWYQQTPGQGLQFLFEYFSETQRNKGNFPGRFSGRQFSNSRSEMNVSTLELGDSALYLCASSLAGSGGTNTGELFFGEGSRLTVL.

This clonotype was seen a handful of times. The rearrangement joins TRBV7-9 to TRBJ1-2; 9 bases line up with TRBD1. The V and J ends lost 6 bases and 6 bases, in that order; junction bases with no gene match: 2. CDR3 length: 12 amino acids. Germline assignment: CDR1 SEHNR and CDR2 FQNEAQ (reference sequence). For the CDR3, the DNA is TGTGCCAGCAGGACAGGGGGGGATGGCTACACCTTC. It codes for CASRTGGDGYTF.

The chain joins TRBV29-1 to TRBJ1-2; D ambiguous. Germline values: CDR1 SQVTM, CDR2 ANQGSEA. The CDR3 contains 13 residues. The germline V and J ends were trimmed by 0 bases and 7 bases, with 12 bases remaining between them. The CDR3 DNA reads as TGCAGCGTTGAAGAAATGAGAGGTGCTGGCTACACCTTC. Protein product: CSVEEMRGAGYTF.

The rearrangement links TRBV4-2 to TRBJ2-1, with 8 bases matching TRBD2. The CDR3 consists of 16 residues. Per germline, CDR1 LGHNA and CDR2 YNFKEQ. The J segment lost 8 bases and the V segment lost 0 bases, leaving 9 bases of the junction unmatched. This chain's CDR3 is CASSQDPGLAGDEQFF. The DNA of the CDR3 is TGTGCCAGCAGCCAAGATCCCGGACTAGCTGGCGATGAGCAGTTCTTC.

At least ten counts were recorded for this clonotype. V and J are TRBV28 and TRBJ2-3; TRBD2 is a possible D gene (6 bases). The CDR3 is 16 residues long. Deletions cut 4 bases from V and 4 bases from J, with 18 bases between. Germline V gene data show CDR1 as MDHEN and CDR2 as SYDVKM. This chain's CDR3 is CASSYGTSSYSDTQYF. CDR3 coding DNA: TGTGCCAGCAGTTATGGGACTTCCTCCTACTCAGATACGCAGTATTTT.

The J gene is TRBJ2-1, the V gene TRBV5-1, with D possibly TRBD1 on 5 matching bases. The CDR3 is 16 residues long. The germline gives CDR1 SGHRS, CDR2 YFSETQ. V lost 4 bases, J lost 5 bases, and 19 bases lay in between. The DNA for the CDR3 is TGCGCCAGCAGCCTGGGGCCGGACGAGCCCCACAATGAGCAGTTCTTC. Protein product: CASSLGPDEPHNEQFF.

The chain uses TRBV3-1 and TRBJ1-4; D gene uncertain. Germline assignment: CDR1 LGHDT and CDR2 YNNKEL (reference sequence). Trimming left V 1 base short and J 3 bases short, with 6 bases between. CDR3 size: 14 residues. This chain's CDR3 is CASSQGPSNEKLFF. The CDR3 nucleotides read TGTGCCAGCAGCCAAGGGCCGTCTAATGAAAAACTGTTTTTT.

This clonotype appeared a few times. The chain joins TRBV7-2 to TRBJ2-3; 12 bases map to TRBD1. The CDR3 spans 18 residues. Germline values: CDR1 SGHTA, CDR2 FQGNSA. The J segment lost 0 bases and the V segment lost 3 bases, leaving 7 bases of the junction unmatched. CDR3 DNA: TGTGCCAGCAGCTTCCACCGGGACAGGGGGCTCAGCACAGATACGCAGTATTTT. This gives the protein CASSFHRDRGLSTDTQYF. The full variable domain, completed using reference TRBV7-2 and TRBJ2-3, is GAGVSQSPSNKVTEKGKDVELRCDPISGHTALYWYRQSLGQGLEFLIYFQGNSAPDKSGLPSDRFSAERTGGSVSTLTIQRTQQEDSAVYLCASSFHRDRGLSTDTQYFGPGTRLTVL.

This clonotype was counted a few times. The CDR3 nucleotides are TGTGCCAGTATGCGACAGGGGGCGCGAACTGAAGCTTTCTTT. Its protein is CASMRQGARTEAFF. The chain is built from TRBV19 and TRBJ1-1; 10 bases map to TRBD1. V shed 7 bases, J shed 5 bases, and the junction held 7 bases outside the gene matches. The CDR3 spans 14 residues. Looked up from germline, CDR1 is LNHDA and CDR2 is SQIVND (reference sequence). The full variable domain, completed using reference TRBV19 and TRBJ1-1, is DGGITQSPKYLFRKEGQNVTLSCEQNLNHDAMYWYRQDPGQGLRLIYYSQIVNDFQKGDIAEGYSVSREKKESFPLTVTSAQKNPTAFYLCASMRQGARTEAFFGQGTRLTVV.